These 13 T cell receptor beta chains originate from one sample sequenced in a study of PD-1 blockade in classical Hodgkin lymphoma. Time point of the sample: cycle 4 day 1 (C4D1), after less than 7 weeks of nivolumab. Each patient relapsed following autologous stem cell transplantation, and prior brentuximab vedotin exposure differed. Sequencing used immunoSEQ multiplex PCR; TCRdb keeps in-frame clones, though not all of them. The sample includes about 41,000 clones, 69% of them seen just once. The specimen was peripheral blood mononuclear cells (PBMCs), collected before the fourth cycle of nivolumab. These receptors came from a human donor with classical Hodgkin lymphoma.

This chain links TRBV7-2 with TRBJ2-1; D gene uncertain. Germline assignment: CDR1 SGHTA and CDR2 FQGNSA. Trimming shortened V by 1 base and J by 6 bases, and 4 bases separated the two germline ends. This CDR3 contains 12 residues. Here the CDR3 DNA reads TGTGCCAGCAGCTTAGGAGCCAATGAGCAGTTCTTC. Residues: CASSLGANEQFF.

J is TRBJ2-1 and V is TRBV7-6; 7 positions match TRBD2. The V and J ends lost 0 bases and 10 bases, in that order; junction bases with no gene match: 3. Per the germline V gene, CDR1 is SGHVS and CDR2 is FNYEAQ. CDR3 length: 13 residues. The CDR3 DNA reads as TGTGCCAGCAGCTTAGCGGGAGGGCGCGAGCAGTTCTTC. It codes for CASSLAGGREQFF.

The chain has TRBV9 and TRBJ2-3; maybe TRBD2 (5 bases). The germline gives CDR1 SGDLS, CDR2 YYNGEE. Trimming left V 0 bases short and J 2 bases short, with 10 bases between. This CDR3 is built from 15 residues. This CDR3 is CASSVDGLATDTQYF. The CDR3 nucleotides read TGTGCCAGCAGCGTAGACGGGCTAGCCACAGATACGCAGTATTTT.

A remark on this clone: A much larger clone is a single base away; this may be a read error. Other DNA sequences in this specimen translate into the identical CDR3. The rearrangement uses TRBV13 and TRBJ1-2; TRBD1 matches at 8 bases. V shed 3 bases, J shed 5 bases, and the junction held 5 bases outside the gene matches. This CDR3 is built from 14 residues. Germline values: CDR1 PRHDT, CDR2 FYEKMQ (reference sequence). As DNA, the CDR3 is TGTGCCAGCAGCTTCCTCAGGGGGCATTATGGCTACACCTTC. This codes for CASSFLRGHYGYTF.

The rearrangement uses TRBV25-1 and TRBJ2-7; 7 bases are shared with TRBD1. CDR1 and CDR2 (germline): MGHDK, SYGVNS. The CDR3 extends over 15 amino acids. With V trimmed by 6 bases and J by 8 bases, 16 bases remained unmatched. The CDR3 nucleotides are TGTGCCAGCAGATCCTTGGGACAGAACAACGGACAGCAGTACTTC. Protein: CASRSLGQNNGQQYF.

This chain uses TRBV18 with TRBJ2-1; no clear D. Germline assignment: CDR1 KGHSH and CDR2 LQKENI. Trimming pared 6 bases from V and 0 bases from J, leaving 18 bases between. There are 17 residues in the CDR3. CDR3: CASSLSPEMHSYNEQFF. DNA for the CDR3: TGTGCCAGCTCCCTCTCACCGGAGATGCACTCCTACAATGAGCAGTTCTTC.

The rearrangement uses TRBV7-2 and TRBJ2-7; weak D call: TRBD1 (6 bases). V lost 5 bases and J 0 bases, leaving 17 bases between the germline ends. Germline V gene lookup returns CDR1 SGHTA and CDR2 FQGNSA. The CDR3 is 16 residues long. The CDR3 region has the DNA TGTGCCAGCAGCCTCGACGGGACATACATCTCCTACGAGCAGTACTTC. It specifies CASSLDGTYISYEQYF.

The chain uses TRBV11-3 and TRBJ2-2, with a possible D match to TRBD1 (6 bases). V gave up 3 bases and J gave up 5 bases, with 13 bases separating them. The CDR3 covers 15 residues. CDR1 is SGHNT, CDR2 YENEEA, per germline. CDR3 sequence reads: CASSFHRESTGELFF. The CDR3 nucleotides read TGTGCCAGCAGCTTTCACAGGGAAAGTACCGGGGAGCTGTTTTTT.

This clone was detected a few times. The genes are TRBV30 and TRBJ1-1; D may be TRBD1 (5 bases). The germline CDR1 and CDR2 sequences are GTSNPN and SVGIG (reference sequence). This CDR3 comprises 13 residues. V lost 0 bases, J lost 4 bases, and 9 bases lay in between. CDR3 region: CAWSVWGGTEAFF. The CDR3 DNA follows: TGTGCCTGGAGTGTCTGGGGGGGCACTGAAGCTTTCTTT. The full variable domain, completed using reference TRBV30 and TRBJ1-1, is SQTIHQWPATLVQPVGSPLSLECTVEGTSNPNLYWYRQAAGRGLQLLFYSVGIGQISSEVPQNLSASRPQDRQFILSSKKLLLSDSGFYLCAWSVWGGTEAFFGQGTRLTVV.

This clone appeared once. This sequence joins TRBV7-8 and TRBJ2-5, with unresolved D. Per germline, CDR1 SGHVS and CDR2 FQNEAQ. The ends were cut back, 4 bases at V and 1 base at J, with 10 bases in the middle. There are 14 residues in the CDR3. CDR3 nucleotides: TGTGCCAGCAGCTATAGTGTAGCCCAAGAGACCCAGTACTTC. Translating gives CASSYSVAQETQYF.

This clone was counted a single time. The chain combines TRBV10-3 with TRBJ1-1, with 7 bases that match TRBD1. The CDR3 consists of 15 residues. J lost 5 bases, V lost 4 bases, and 10 bases had no gene match. Per the germline V gene, CDR1 is ENHRY and CDR2 is SYGVKD. In DNA form, the CDR3 reads TGTGCCATCAGTGCCCCAGGGGGGGGTGAGACTGAAGCTTTCTTT. Encoded protein: CAISAPGGGETEAFF.

This clone was recorded a few times. V usage is TRBV7-8 and J usage is TRBJ1-2; no reliable D call. V was clipped by 0 bases and J by 1 base, with 12 bases between them. The V gene's germline CDR1 is SGHVS and CDR2 FQNEAQ. The CDR3 is 16 residues long. CDR3 bases: TGTGCCAGCAGCTTAGCCACCCTTCTAAATAACTATGGCTACACCTTC. It codes for CASSLATLLNNYGYTF.

This chain links TRBV29-1 with TRBJ1-4, with D possibly TRBD1 on 6 matching bases. Trimming removed 1 base from V and 8 bases from J, with 11 bases in between. The length of the CDR3 is 13 residues. The germline V gene has CDR1 SQVTM and CDR2 ANQGSEA. CDR3 coding DNA: TGCAGCGTTGAAGGGGGGCGGGGAGAAAAACTGTTTTTT. Encoded protein: CSVEGGRGEKLFF.